One sample yielded the 24 T cell receptor beta chains listed below, sequenced in a study of T cells in Graves' hyperthyroidism and ophthalmopathy. RNA transcripts provided the source from which TCR beta CDR3 regions were amplified. The TCR CDR3 first-round RT-PCR relied on the HTBI primer set. TCRdb re-derived calls from the multiplex PCR reads in MiXCR, one entry per CDR3 protein. The data show over 700,000 distinct CDR3 sequences, about a third seen once. The sequenced material came from blood. All receptors derive from a woman aged 40-49 years with Graves' hyperthyroidism.

The chain combines TRBV6-5 with TRBJ2-7, with D perhaps matching TRBD1 (6 bases). Deletions cut 2 bases from V and 1 base from J, with 15 bases between. The germline CDR1 and CDR2 sequences are MNHEY and SVGAGI. The CDR3 runs to 16 residues. The CDR3 sequence is CASSYEQGNPSYEQYF. CDR3 DNA: TGTGCCAGCAGTTACGAGCAGGGGAATCCTTCCTACGAGCAGTACTTC.

This clonotype was recorded many times. This chain uses TRBV10-2 with TRBJ1-5; D unresolved. Trimming pared 3 bases from V and 5 bases from J, leaving 5 bases between. Germline V CDR1 and CDR2: WSHSY, SAAADI. The CDR3 sequence is 12 residues long. Here the CDR3 DNA reads TGCGCCAGCAGTGAATGGGATCAGCCCCAGCATTTT. Its protein is CASSEWDQPQHF.

V usage is TRBV6-5 and J usage is TRBJ2-7, with TRBD1 matching over 9 bases. Germline CDR1 is MNHEY and CDR2 is SVGAGI. The ends lost 4 bases at V and 4 bases at J; junction bases unmatched: 5. The CDR3 is made up of 14 amino acids. The CDR3 reads CASSLYRGLYEQYF. The CDR3 nucleotides read TGTGCCAGCAGTTTATACAGGGGGCTATACGAGCAGTACTTC.

This clonotype came up a few times. CDR3 sequence (DNA): TGTGCCAGCAGCATCGGACGCCATAGGAGGCGCAACTATGGCTACACCTTC. This sequence encodes CASSIGRHRRRNYGYTF. The rearrangement links TRBV11-1 to TRBJ1-2; D remains ambiguous. Deletions cut 5 bases from V and 2 bases from J, with 21 bases between. This CDR3 has 17 amino acids. From germline, CDR1 is SGHAT and CDR2 FQDESV (reference sequence).

Regarding this clonotype: The junction shows a germline mismatch at one end, possibly a read error. The chain joins TRBV10-2 to TRBJ1-1; a weak D match, TRBD1 (5 bases). This CDR3 has 14 amino acids. Germline CDR1 and CDR2: WSHSY and SAAADI. The CDR3 DNA follows: TGTGCCAGCAGGGCGTACAGGCAGGGCACTGAAGCTTTCTTT. This translates into CASRAYRQGTEAFF.

This chain links TRBV6-1 with TRBJ1-1; 7 nucleotides align to TRBD1. Looked up from germline, CDR1 is MNHNS and CDR2 is SASEGT. V trimming: 6 bases; J trimming: 11 bases; junction bases outside the gene matches: 9. The CDR3 extends over 12 amino acids. CDR3 DNA: TGTGCCAGCAGGCAGACAGGGACGAATGCTTTCTTT. The encoded protein is CASRQTGTNAFF.

Worth noting for this clonotype: A single base separates this from a much larger clone, so it may be a read error. The chain employs TRBV10-3 and TRBJ2-7; D gene ambiguous. The CDR3 totals 11 residues. CDR1 is ENHRY and CDR2 is SYGVKD in the germline V gene. The CDR3 sequence: CASTSFNERYF. As DNA, the CDR3 is TGTGCCAGCACCTCATTCAACGAGCGGTACTTC.

This clonotype was observed many times. The rearrangement uses TRBV6-4 and TRBJ1-1; D remains unclear. CDR1 is MRHNA, CDR2 SNTAGT, per germline. V was trimmed by 2 bases and J by 6 bases, leaving 7 bases between them. This CDR3 spans 12 amino acids. The CDR3 reads CASSDGSAEAFF. The CDR3 nucleotides read TGTGCCAGCAGTGACGGCAGCGCTGAAGCTTTCTTT.

This clonotype was counted a few times. At one end, the junction sequence differs from germline, possibly due to a read error. The rearrangement uses TRBV20-1 and TRBJ1-5, with no clear D. CDR3 length equals 15 residues. Per germline, CDR1 DFQATT and CDR2 SNEGSKA (reference sequence). CDR3 loop: CSASPWTDLNRPQHF. The CDR3 DNA reads TGCAGTGCTAGTCCCTGGACGGATCTAAATCGGCCCCAGCATTTT.

This clonotype has at least ten counts. The rearrangement links TRBV6-6 to TRBJ2-7, with D possibly TRBD1 on 5 matching bases. Per germline, CDR1 MNHNY and CDR2 SVGAGI (reference sequence). The V end lost 4 bases, the J end lost 6 bases, and 13 bases lay between the germline ends. CDR3 size: 13 residues. DNA for the CDR3: TGTGCCAGCAGTTCCTCTTCCCAGGGCGAGCAGTACTTC. The encoded protein is CASSSSSQGEQYF.

With regard to this clonotype: Possible read error: a much larger clone is one base away. V gene TRBV2 combines with J gene TRBJ2-5; no clear D. This CDR3 comprises 14 residues. Germline CDR1 reads SNHLY; CDR2 reads FYNNEI. CDR3 nucleotides: TGTGCCAGCAGCGACGGCAGGTACCAAGAGGCCCAGTACTTC. This encodes CASSDGRYQEAQYF.

As for this clonotype: The junction and the germline gene differ at one end; a read error may be behind it. V usage is TRBV10-2 and J usage is TRBJ1-1, with no clear D. This CDR3 region has 15 residues. From germline, CDR1 is WSHSY and CDR2 SAAADI. CDR3 coding DNA: TGCGACAGCAGTCCGACGACACTGATCAACACTGAAGCTTTCTTT. Translating gives CDSSPTTLINTEAFF.

This clonotype was picked up a small number of times. This rearrangement joins TRBV7-9 to TRBJ1-1; maybe TRBD1 (6 bases). Trimming removed 5 bases at V and 8 bases at J, with 15 bases between. The CDR3 is 13 amino acids. CDR1 is SEHNR and CDR2 is FQNEAQ in the germline V gene (reference sequence). CDR3 in DNA: TGTGCCAGCAGCAAATCCCAGGGGACGGAAGCTTTCTTT. Its translation: CASSKSQGTEAFF.

The chain joins TRBV29-1 to TRBJ2-7; D could derive from TRBD1 or TRBD2 (5 bases each). The CDR3 contains 12 residues. V lost 4 bases and J 1 base, leaving 8 bases between the germline ends. Per germline, CDR1 SQVTM and CDR2 ANQGSEA. The CDR3 bases are TGCAGCGTTGTGTGGGGGTCCTACGAGCAGTACTTC. The encoded protein is CSVVWGSYEQYF.

This clonotype has at least ten counts. This rearrangement joins TRBV6-5 to TRBJ2-5; D is uncertain. With 6 bases removed from V and 5 bases from J, the gap between germline ends came to 10 bases. The CDR3 has 12 residues. Germline-derived CDR1 and CDR2 are MNHEY and SVGAGI. The CDR3 sequence: CASSLPRETQYF. CDR3 bases: TGTGCCAGCAGCCTACCCCGGGAGACCCAGTACTTC.

This clonotype was counted ten times or more. The chain is built from TRBV10-3 and TRBJ1-1; tentative D call: TRBD1 (6 bases). Trimming took 5 bases from V and 1 from J, leaving 11 bases between them. CDR1 is ENHRY and CDR2 is SYGVKD in the germline V gene. This CDR3 spans 14 amino acids. The CDR3 DNA is TGTGCCATCAGTTTTCAGGGGTCGAACACTGAAGCTTTCTTT. Its protein product is CAISFQGSNTEAFF.

The chain is built from TRBV19 and TRBJ1-1, with D tentatively TRBD1 (6 bases). Germline V gene sequence: CDR1 LNHDA, CDR2 SQIVND (reference sequence). V lost 9 bases, J lost 0 bases, and 11 bases lay in between. CDR3 length equals 13 residues. CDR3 region: CASRGFLNTEAFF. The CDR3 DNA follows: TGTGCCAGCAGGGGCTTCCTGAACACTGAAGCTTTCTTT.

The chain links TRBV19 to TRBJ2-7; the D gene is possibly TRBD2 (6 bases). The germline V and J ends were trimmed by 7 bases and 2 bases, with 18 bases remaining between them. Germline assignment: CDR1 LNHDA and CDR2 SQIVND (reference sequence). The CDR3 has 15 residues. The CDR3 DNA sequence: TGTGCCAGTACTTCCTCAACGCGGGGCACCTACGAGCAGTACTTC. Its protein is CASTSSTRGTYEQYF.

This sequence joins TRBV20-1 and TRBJ2-7; no clear D gene. The V end was cut by 0 bases, the J end by 3 bases, with 21 bases between. This CDR3 comprises 17 residues. From germline, CDR1 is DFQATT and CDR2 SNEGSKA (reference sequence). CDR3 sequence reads: CSAREDLVLRTFYEQYF. CDR3 DNA sequence: TGCAGTGCTAGAGAGGATCTCGTTTTGCGGACCTTCTACGAGCAGTACTTC.

This clonotype has a handful of counts. V gene TRBV6-6 combines with J gene TRBJ1-2; D unclear. The V end lost 6 bases, the J end lost 2 bases, and 13 bases lay between the germline ends. Germline CDR1 is MNHNY and CDR2 is SVGAGI (reference sequence). The CDR3 contains 14 residues. CDR3: CASRYRDTNYGYTF. CDR3 sequence (DNA): TGTGCCAGCAGATACAGAGACACAAACTATGGCTACACCTTC.

The chain carries TRBV10-3 and TRBJ1-1; 9 bases map to TRBD1. CDR1 ENHRY and CDR2 SYGVKD come from the germline V gene. The CDR3 length is 15 residues. J gave up 5 bases and V 6 bases, and 10 bases lay outside the gene matches. The CDR3 spells CAIRVPGTGMTEAFF. The CDR3 nucleotides read TGTGCCATCAGGGTTCCCGGGACAGGGATGACTGAAGCTTTCTTT.

This clonotype was found many times. The chain combines TRBV20-1 with TRBJ2-7; no clear D. Germline CDR1 and CDR2: DFQATT and SNEGSKA (reference sequence). The ends were cut back, 2 bases at V and 2 bases at J, with 13 bases in the middle. The CDR3 has 14 residues. The CDR3 nucleotides read TGCAGTGCTAGATCACCCCGGGTGGCCTACGAGCAGTACTTC. Its protein is CSARSPRVAYEQYF.

In this sample, this clonotype turned up many times. V gene TRBV10-3 combines with J gene TRBJ2-7, with D possibly being TRBD2 (5 bases). Deletions cut 0 bases from V and 0 bases from J, with 12 bases between. This CDR3 is built from 16 residues. CDR1 ENHRY and CDR2 SYGVKD come from the germline V gene. As DNA, the CDR3 is TGTGCCATCAGTGAGTCTGAGGGCAGGTTCTCCTACGAGCAGTACTTC. Protein: CAISESEGRFSYEQYF.

This sequence joins TRBV4-1 and TRBJ2-7, with 10 bases lining up with TRBD2. The germline V gene encodes CDR1 MGHRA and CDR2 YSYEKL. The CDR3 has 16 amino acids. V dropped 4 bases and J dropped 4; count of bases not matched to a gene: 10. The CDR3 spells CASSRQAGGQGYEQYF. The CDR3 DNA reads TGCGCCAGCAGCCGGCAAGCGGGAGGGCAAGGATACGAGCAGTACTTC.